This is a list of T cell receptor beta chains from one sample in a study of early T cells in non-severe SARS-CoV-2 infection. One entry per CDR3 protein results from TCRdb running MiXCR on the 5' RACE reads. This table has 20,000 to 25,000 distinct CDR3 sequences, around 5.2% appearing once. The sequenced sample consisted of whole blood. All receptors come from an adult who was a healthcare worker with PCR-confirmed SARS-CoV-2 infection or an uninfected control (not recorded which). The CDR3 runs from the conserved cysteine through the conserved F or W. Fields, in order: J gene, clone size, V gene, D gene, CDR3 protein, CDR3 DNA. The D gene is left open where the match is weak. Clone sizes are given selectively: once, few, many, or a class where the clone is expanded.

TRBJ2-1 | - | TRBV6-1 | - | CASSWGTYNEQFF | TGTGCCAGCAGTTGGGGGACCTACAATGAGCAGTTCTTC
TRBJ2-1 | few | TRBV4-2 | TRBD2 | CASSQGGLAGVGEQFF | TGTGCCAGCAGCCAAGGAGGACTAGCGGGAGTCGGTGAGCAGTTCTTC
TRBJ2-7 | many | TRBV28 | TRBD1 | CASSSNPGTGGLYEQYF | TGTGCCAGCAGTTCAAACCCCGGGACAGGCGGCCTATACGAGCAGTACTTC
TRBJ2-1 | many | TRBV4-2 | TRBD2 | CASRTSGRNEQFF | TGTGCCAGCAGGACTAGCGGGAGGAATGAGCAGTTCTTC
TRBJ2-1 | many | TRBV20-1 | TRBD2 | CSASRPGRDNEQFF | TGCAGTGCTAGTCGTCCCGGGAGGGACAATGAGCAGTTCTTC
TRBJ1-1 | many | TRBV6-5 | - | CASSPSGNTEAFF | TGTGCCAGCAGTCCCTCGGGGAACACTGAAGCTTTCTTT
TRBJ2-5 | few | TRBV28 | - | CASSFGQRETQYF | TGTGCCAGCAGTTTTGGACAGCGAGAGACCCAGTACTTC
TRBJ2-5 | - | TRBV6-2/TRBV6-3 | - | CASSFGGVETQYF | TGTGCCAGCAGTTTTGGGGGAGTGGAGACCCAGTACTTC
TRBJ2-7 | many | TRBV9 | - | CASSVAIGAYEQYF | TGTGCCAGCAGCGTAGCTATAGGTGCCTACGAGCAGTACTTC
TRBJ2-7 | - | TRBV29-1 | - | CSVVVSSYEQNF | TGCAGCGTTGTGGTCAGCTCCTACGAGCAGAACTTC
TRBJ1-5 | many | TRBV12-3/TRBV12-4 | - | CASSLLGQNNQPQHF | TGTGCCAGCAGTTTACTTGGACAGAACAATCAGCCCCAGCATTTT
TRBJ2-5 | many | TRBV12-3/TRBV12-4 | - | CASSLDGEQETQYF | TGTGCCAGCAGCCTGGACGGAGAACAAGAGACCCAGTACTTC
TRBJ2-2 | - | TRBV4-3 | TRBD2 | CASSQTLAGGAGELFF | TGCGCCAGCAGCCAGACGCTAGCGGGAGGTGCCGGGGAGCTGTTTTTT
TRBJ2-2 | - | TRBV5-1 | - | CASSARQDTGELFF | TGCGCCAGCAGCGCCCGACAGGACACCGGGGAGCTGTTTTTT
TRBJ2-2 | once | TRBV7-2 | - | CASSAPNAGELFF | TGTGCCAGCAGCGCACCGAACGCCGGGGAGCTGTTTTTT
TRBJ2-3 | many | TRBV19 | - | CASSIRRSTDTQYF | TGTGCCAGTAGTATTCGGCGGAGCACAGATACGCAGTATTTT
TRBJ2-7 | many | TRBV7-2 | TRBD2 | CASSLASGNYEQYF | TGTGCCAGCAGCTTAGCTAGCGGGAATTACGAGCAGTACTTC
TRBJ1-1 | many | TRBV2 | TRBD1 | CASSEGTGVSPEDYNTEAFF | TGTGCCAGCAGTGAAGGGACAGGGGTCTCCCCGGAAGACTATAACACTGAAGCTTTCTTT
TRBJ2-1 | - | TRBV10-3 | - | CAISEDGTSYNEQFF | TGTGCCATCAGTGAGGATGGGACATCCTACAATGAGCAGTTCTTC
TRBJ1-1 | - | TRBV20-1 | - | CSAPKQGKTEAFF | TGCAGTGCCCCTAAACAAGGGAAAACTGAAGCTTTCTTT
TRBJ2-6 | many | TRBV7-2 | - | CASSSGRVLTF | TGTGCCAGCAGCTCCGGCCGCGTCCTGACTTTC
TRBJ2-5 | medium-sized | TRBV7-3 | TRBD2 | CASSLGGRAQETQYF | TGTGCCAGCAGCTTAGGCGGGAGGGCCCAAGAGACCCAGTACTTC
TRBJ2-3 | many | TRBV7-2 | - | CASSLPSGIRNTQYF | TGTGCCAGCAGCTTACCCAGTGGGATACGGAATACGCAGTATTTT
TRBJ2-1 | many | TRBV24-1 | - | CATSDDELGSYNEQFF | TGTGCCACCAGCGACGATGAATTGGGGTCCTACAATGAGCAGTTCTTC
TRBJ2-7 | many | TRBV7-8 | - | CASSSNLYEQYF | TGTGCCAGCAGCTCTAATCTCTACGAGCAGTACTTC
TRBJ2-5 | many | TRBV7-7 | TRBD2 | CASSWGLAGVRETQYF | TGTGCTAGCAGCTGGGGCTTAGCGGGAGTACGAGAGACCCAGTACTTC
TRBJ2-7 | few | TRBV6-5 | TRBD1 | CASADRGSYEQYF | TGTGCCAGCGCTGACAGGGGGTCCTACGAGCAGTACTTC
TRBJ2-4 | once | TRBV19 | - | CASTEGLNKNIQYF | TGTGCCAGTACTGAGGGACTTAACAAAAACATTCAGTACTTC
TRBJ2-6 | many | TRBV25-1 | - | CASSLGAGANVLTF | TGTGCCAGCAGCTTAGGGGCTGGGGCCAACGTCCTGACTTTC
TRBJ1-2 | many | TRBV12-3/TRBV12-4 | - | CASRPGQTNYGYTF | TGTGCCAGCAGACCGGGACAAACCAACTATGGCTACACCTTC
TRBJ2-2 | few | TRBV6-5 | - | CASSWNTGELFF | TGTGCCAGCAGTTGGAACACCGGGGAGCTGTTTTTT
TRBJ2-3 | few | TRBV5-1 | TRBD2 | CASQRDPLTDTQYF | TGCGCCAGCCAGCGGGACCCATTAACAGATACGCAGTATTTT
TRBJ2-6 | many | TRBV6-1 | - | CASSLRAGTGANVLTF | TGTGCCAGCAGTCTCCGTGCAGGGACTGGGGCCAACGTCCTGACTTTC
TRBJ2-2 | - | TRBV7-3 | TRBD2 | CASSLNPGLAGDTGELFF | TGTGCCAGCAGCTTAAACCCCGGGCTAGCGGGAGACACCGGGGAGCTGTTTTTT
TRBJ2-5 | many | TRBV3-1 | - | CASSQGLPRQWETQYF | TGTGCCAGCAGCCAGGGACTCCCTCGGCAATGGGAGACCCAGTACTTC
TRBJ1-6 | many | TRBV20-1 | TRBD1 | CSAGQESSYNSPLHF | TGCAGTGCTGGACAGGAGAGCTCCTATAATTCACCCCTCCACTTT
TRBJ2-6 | many | TRBV9 | - | CASSVSHLGGGSSSGANVLTF | TGTGCCAGCAGCGTAAGCCACCTGGGTGGGGGATCGAGCTCTGGGGCCAACGTCCTGACTTTC
TRBJ2-1 | many | TRBV19 | - | CASSTTYNEQFF | TGTGCCAGTAGTACTACCTACAATGAGCAGTTCTTC
TRBJ1-1 | many | TRBV12-3/TRBV12-4 | - | CASTSESTEAFF | TGTGCCAGCACCTCGGAGAGCACTGAAGCTTTCTTT
TRBJ1-5 | - | TRBV6-6 | - | CASSYSLREGSQPQHF | TGTGCCAGCAGTTACTCGCTCAGGGAGGGCAGTCAGCCCCAGCATTTT
TRBJ2-7 | few | TRBV15 | - | CATSRDWDEQYF | TGTGCCACCAGCAGAGATTGGGACGAGCAGTACTTC
TRBJ1-1 | many | TRBV6-5 | TRBD1 | CASNGPGGTEAFF | TGTGCCAGCAACGGACCAGGGGGCACTGAAGCTTTCTTT
TRBJ1-2 | few | TRBV4-1 | - | CASSQDLSGGLYGYTF | TGCGCCAGCAGCCAAGATCTAAGTGGCGGACTCTATGGCTACACCTTC
TRBJ2-2 | many | TRBV12-3/TRBV12-4 | TRBD1 | CASSFARGLYGELFF | TGTGCCAGCAGTTTTGCCAGGGGGCTCTACGGGGAGCTGTTTTTT
TRBJ2-7 | many | TRBV28 | TRBD2 | CASSLSRGLAGEQYF | TGTGCCAGCAGTTTATCCCGGGGACTAGCGGGCGAGCAGTACTTC
TRBJ1-1 | many | TRBV12-3/TRBV12-4 | - | CASSLASKNTEAFF | TGTGCCAGCAGTTTAGCGTCCAAGAACACTGAAGCTTTCTTT
TRBJ2-1 | many | TRBV20-1 | TRBD2 | CSAITSGRWLYNEQFF | TGCAGTGCTATTACTAGCGGGAGGTGGCTCTACAATGAGCAGTTCTTC
TRBJ2-7 | few | TRBV29-1 | - | CSVGDFTYEQYF | TGCAGCGTGGGGGACTTCACCTACGAGCAGTACTTC